Shown below are 31 T cell receptor beta chains from a single sample sequenced in a study of cytomegalovirus exposure and HLA in healthy donors. This PCR relied on a set of 60 Vbeta primers and 13 Jbeta primers. TCRdb's table, derived via immunoSEQ multiplex PCR, lists solely in-frame clones and lacks some. The table records about 180,000 clones, roughly 75% of them present only once. The sequenced sample was PBMCs. The receptor set was obtained from a woman aged 25 to 45 in good health and CMV-seronegative.

The rearrangement links TRBV6-5 to TRBJ2-7; weak D call: TRBD1 (6 bases). Germline CDR1 is MNHEY and CDR2 is SVGAGI. The CDR3 runs 14 residues. V was trimmed by 6 bases and J by 5 bases, leaving 17 bases between them. The CDR3 spells CASRPTGKPHEQYF. The DNA for the CDR3 is TGTGCCAGCAGGCCTACAGGGAAACCCCACGAGCAGTACTTC.

V usage is TRBV6-6 and J usage is TRBJ1-5; D not certain. CDR3 size: 14 residues. The germline gives CDR1 MNHNY, CDR2 SVGAGI (reference sequence). Trimming stripped 5 bases from V and 5 bases from J, with 13 bases between. DNA for the CDR3: TGTGCCAGCAGTCAAACGTCGGTTGATCAGCCCCAGCATTTT. Amino acid sequence: CASSQTSVDQPQHF.

The chain has TRBV2 and TRBJ1-5; 8 bases agree with TRBD1. CDR3 size: 17 residues. V was pared by 6 bases and J by 0 bases, with 10 bases of the junction left unmatched. Looked up from germline, CDR1 is SNHLY and CDR2 is FYNNEI. In DNA, the CDR3 is TGTGCCAGCAGGGGGACAGGCCACCTCGATAGCAATCAGCCCCAGCATTTT. It translates to CASRGTGHLDSNQPQHF. The full variable domain, in which reference TRBV2 and TRBJ1-5 provide the parts outside the CDR3, is EPEVTQTPSHQVTQMGQEVILRCVPISNHLYFYWYRQILGQKVEFLVSFYNNEISEKSEIFDDQFSVERPDGSNFTLKIRSTKLEDSAMYFCASRGTGHLDSNQPQHFGDGTRLSIL.

This sequence joins TRBV5-8 and TRBJ2-7; tentative D call: TRBD1 (6 bases). Germline V lookup: CDR1 SGHTS, CDR2 YDEGEE. The V and J ends lost 2 bases and 2 bases respectively, with 8 bases between them. This CDR3 comprises 13 residues. Here the CDR3 reads CASSFTGPYEQYF. Here the CDR3 DNA reads TGTGCCAGCAGCTTCACAGGGCCCTACGAGCAGTACTTC.

The chain employs TRBV5-1 and TRBJ2-5; 9 bases map to TRBD2. Germline V gene lookup returns CDR1 SGHRS and CDR2 YFSETQ. This CDR3 has 17 residues. The V gene end was trimmed by 1 base and the J gene end by 1 base; junction bases not matched to a gene: 8. The CDR3 DNA follows: TGCGCCAGCAGCTTGATCTGGGCGGGGGGGACCCAAGAGACCCAGTACTTC. It is translated as CASSLIWAGGTQETQYF. The full variable domain, in which reference TRBV5-1 and TRBJ2-5 provide the parts outside the CDR3, is KAGVTQTPRYLIKTRGQQVTLSCSPISGHRSVSWYQQTPGQGLQFLFEYFSETQRNKGNFPGRFSGRQFSNSRSEMNVSTLELGDSALYLCASSLIWAGGTQETQYFGPGTRLLVL.

V gene TRBV7-9 combines with J gene TRBJ1-6; 9 nucleotides match TRBD1. This CDR3 has 16 residues. Unmatched junction bases numbered 6, after V lost 3 bases and J lost 6 bases. Germline V gives CDR1 SEHNR, CDR2 FQNEAQ (reference sequence). Here the CDR3 DNA reads TGTGCCAGCAGCTTTGACACAGGGGGCCCTAATTCACCCCTCCACTTT. This sequence encodes CASSFDTGGPNSPLHF.

The CDR3 DNA sequence: TGTGCCAGTAGTGTACGACAGGGTTTACCCTATGGCTACACCTTC. It yields the protein CASSVRQGLPYGYTF. V gene TRBV19 combines with J gene TRBJ1-2, with 7 bases lining up with TRBD1. V trimming: 5 bases; J trimming: 4 bases; junction bases outside the gene matches: 10. Germline-derived CDR1 and CDR2 are LNHDA and SQIVND (reference sequence). The CDR3 consists of 15 residues.

The rearrangement joins TRBV6-5 to TRBJ2-7; tentative D call: TRBD1 (5 bases). The CDR3 is 15 amino acids. CDR1 is MNHEY and CDR2 is SVGAGI in the germline V gene. The V end was cut by 0 bases, the J end by 3 bases, with 12 bases between. This CDR3 reads CASSYSYAGNYEQYF. The CDR3 DNA sequence: TGTGCCAGCAGTTACTCGTACGCAGGGAACTACGAGCAGTACTTC.

This clone has a handful of counts. The chain combines TRBV30 with TRBJ1-3; TRBD1 agrees at 7 bases. Germline V gene sequence: CDR1 GTSNPN, CDR2 SVGIG (reference sequence). This CDR3 has 13 amino acids. CDR3 sequence reads: CAWDSDSGNTIYF. As DNA, the CDR3 is TGTGCTTGGGACAGCGACTCTGGAAACACCATATATTTT. Drawing the rest from reference TRBV30 and TRBJ1-3, the complete variable domain is SQTIHQWPATLVQPVGSPLSLECTVEGTSNPNLYWYRQAAGRGLQLLFYSVGIGQISSEVPQNLSASRPQDRQFILSSKKLLLSDSGFYLCAWDSDSGNTIYFGEGSWLTVV.

J is TRBJ1-6 and V is TRBV27; no definite D call. Trimming pared 3 bases from V and 6 bases from J, leaving 9 bases between. Germline CDR1 reads MNHEY; CDR2 reads SMNVEV (reference sequence). The length of the CDR3 is 14 residues. CDR3 sequence: CASSLAGRNSPLHF. CDR3 DNA sequence: TGTGCCAGCAGTTTGGCGGGTCGTAATTCACCCCTCCACTTT.

This chain joins TRBV5-4 and TRBJ1-3, with 10 bases that match TRBD1. Trimming at V came to 4 bases and at J to 4 bases, leaving 5 bases not matched to a gene. This CDR3 region has 15 residues. CDR1 and CDR2 from the germline V gene are SGHNT and YYREEE (reference sequence). This CDR3 reads CASSPGTGEGNTIYF. CDR3 nucleotide sequence: TGTGCCAGCAGCCCCGGGACAGGGGAAGGAAACACCATATATTTT.

The chain has TRBV6-1 and TRBJ1-1; D is possibly TRBD1 (6 bases). The CDR3 contains 15 residues. Trimming shortened V by 2 bases and J by 4 bases, and 14 bases separated the two germline ends. Per germline, CDR1 MNHNS and CDR2 SASEGT. CDR3 coding DNA: TGTGCCAGCAGTGAATTGGGCAGGGGTAGCACTGAAGCTTTCTTT. Its translation: CASSELGRGSTEAFF.

The chain is built from TRBV30 and TRBJ1-1; no clear D. The CDR3 contains 15 residues. V was clipped by 5 bases and J by 1 base, with 17 bases between them. Germline CDR1 and CDR2: GTSNPN and SVGIG (reference sequence). CDR3 coding DNA: TGTGCCTGGTCGTTTGGAGCCGCCTCGAACACTGAAGCTTTCTTT. Translating it yields CAWSFGAASNTEAFF.

The V call is TRBV13, the J call TRBJ1-1; D gene unclear. Germline CDR1 and CDR2: PRHDT and FYEKMQ (reference sequence). Trimming removed 1 base from V and 10 bases from J, with 13 bases in between. The CDR3 is 13 residues long. Here the CDR3 reads CASSLVPARGAFF. For the CDR3, the DNA is TGTGCCAGCAGCTTAGTCCCAGCAAGAGGAGCTTTCTTT.

J is TRBJ1-5 and V is TRBV5-1; D gene ambiguous. Germline-derived CDR1 and CDR2 are SGHRS and YFSETQ. This CDR3 has 14 residues. V was cut by 3 bases and J by 2 bases, with 9 bases left in between. The CDR3 DNA reads as TGCGCCAGCAGCTCGCCGGTTGGCAATCAGCCCCAGCATTTT. Translated, it gives CASSSPVGNQPQHF.

J is TRBJ2-6 and V is TRBV30; possible D gene TRBD1, 6 bases. Germline V gene sequence: CDR1 GTSNPN, CDR2 SVGIG (reference sequence). The CDR3 is 15 residues long. The CDR3 DNA follows: TGTTCCCTTACGAATACAGGGTTTGGGGCCAACGTCCTGACTTTC. Amino acid sequence: CSLTNTGFGANVLTF.

As DNA, the CDR3 is TGTGCCAGCAGTGCCCAGGGTTACTATGGCTACACCTTC. Translation gives CASSAQGYYGYTF. The chain joins TRBV25-1 to TRBJ1-2, with a weak D call TRBD1 (5 bases). The V gene's germline CDR1 is MGHDK and CDR2 SYGVNS. V lost 4 bases, J lost 3 bases, and 9 bases lay in between. This CDR3 spans 13 amino acids.

The V and J genes are TRBV12-5 and TRBJ1-4; TRBD1 might be the D (5 bases). Germline values: CDR1 LGHNT, CDR2 FRNRAP. The length of the CDR3 is 22 residues. Deletions cut 0 bases from V and 7 bases from J, with 33 bases between. The CDR3 bases are TGTGCTAGTGGTTTGGTAGGGAAGGGTCTAAGTCTAGGACATTGGCAGTCTGAAAAACTGTTTTTT. Protein: CASGLVGKGLSLGHWQSEKLFF.

The CDR3: CASSQGQGRHGYTF. The DNA of the CDR3 is TGTGCCAGCAGCCAGGGACAGGGGAGACATGGCTACACCTTC. V and J are TRBV7-9 and TRBJ1-2; 10 bases align to TRBD1. Germline loops: CDR1 SEHNR, CDR2 FQNEAQ (reference sequence). After removal of 5 bases from V and 6 bases from J, the junction contained 6 bases not matched to a gene. This CDR3 comprises 14 residues. Filled out from reference TRBV7-9 and TRBJ1-2, the complete variable domain reads DTGVSQNPRHKITKRGQNVTFRCDPISEHNRLYWYRQTLGQGPEFLTYFQNEAQLEKSRLLSDRFSAERPKGSFSTLEIQRTEQGDSAMYLCASSQGQGRHGYTFGSGTRLTVV.

The genes are TRBV30 and TRBJ2-1; 9 positions agree with TRBD2. The CDR3 loop spans 15 amino acids. The ends lost 2 bases at V and 6 bases at J; junction bases unmatched: 8. Germline assignment: CDR1 GTSNPN and CDR2 SVGIG (reference sequence). CDR3 DNA sequence: TGTGCCTGGAGTCCTTCGGCGGGGGGGAGCAATGAGCAGTTCTTC. Translating gives CAWSPSAGGSNEQFF.

V and J are TRBV5-1 and TRBJ2-5; a weak D match, TRBD1 (5 bases). CDR1 SGHRS and CDR2 YFSETQ come from the germline V gene. Trimming pared 1 base from V and 2 bases from J, leaving 9 bases between. The CDR3 has 14 residues. CDR3 protein: CASSLRTIQETQYF. The CDR3 DNA reads TGCGCCAGCAGCTTGCGGACAATTCAAGAGACCCAGTACTTC.

The chain couples TRBV7-2 to TRBJ2-3, with TRBD2 identical over 9 bases. The CDR3 runs to 16 residues. The germline V gene encodes CDR1 SGHTA and CDR2 FQGNSA. Trimming took 11 bases from V and 0 from J; bases not matched to a gene: 12. CDR3 loop: CACNEAGGFSTDTQYF. The CDR3 DNA reads as TGTGCCTGTAATGAAGCGGGGGGCTTCAGCACAGATACGCAGTATTTT. The full variable domain, in which reference TRBV7-2 and TRBJ2-3 provide the parts outside the CDR3, is GAGVSQSPSNKVTEKGKDVELRCDPISGHTALYWYRQSLGQGLEFLIYFQGNSAPDKSGLPSDRFSAERTGGSVSTLTIQRTQQEDSAVYLCACNEAGGFSTDTQYFGPGTRLTVL.

The rearrangement uses TRBV4-2 and TRBJ1-5; 7 bases match TRBD1. V was clipped by 4 bases and J by 3 bases; unmatched bases: 6. The CDR3 runs to 15 residues. CDR1 is LGHNA and CDR2 is YNFKEQ in the germline V gene. Here the CDR3 DNA reads TGTGCCAGCAGCCCACCGGGACAGCTCAATCAGCCCCAGCATTTT. Translated: CASSPPGQLNQPQHF.

CDR3 DNA sequence: TGTGCCAGCTCACCAGGCGTGGGCAGGGTGAACACTGAAGCTTTCTTT. Translated: CASSPGVGRVNTEAFF. This chain links TRBV18 with TRBJ1-1; weak D call: TRBD1 (5 bases). V was pared by 2 bases and J by 0 bases, with 13 bases between. Per germline, CDR1 KGHSH and CDR2 LQKENI. The CDR3 is 16 residues long. The full variable domain, with the rest looked up from reference TRBV18 and TRBJ1-1, is NAGVMQNPRHLVRRRGQEARLRCSPMKGHSHVYWYRQLPEEGLKFMVYLQKENIIDESGMPKERFSAEFPKEGPSILRIQQVVRGDSAAYFCASSPGVGRVNTEAFFGQGTRLTVV.

This rearrangement joins TRBV6-5 to TRBJ2-7, with D perhaps matching TRBD1 (6 bases). V lost 3 bases to trimming and J lost 8 bases, with 14 bases between them. The CDR3 runs 13 residues. Per the germline V gene, CDR1 is MNHEY and CDR2 is SVGAGI. This CDR3 is CASSYRDTSQQYF. The CDR3 DNA is TGTGCCAGCAGTTATAGGGACACTTCCCAGCAGTACTTC.

The chain carries TRBV4-1 and TRBJ2-1; D ambiguous. CDR3 length: 16 residues. Germline assignment: CDR1 MGHRA and CDR2 YSYEKL. V was cut by 4 bases and J by 5 bases, with 18 bases left in between. The CDR3 DNA follows: TGCGCCAGCAGCCCCCCATTAGGTAGCACCAACAATGAGCAGTTCTTC. This gives the protein CASSPPLGSTNNEQFF.

The chain combines TRBV7-8 with TRBJ2-7, with D perhaps matching TRBD2 (7 bases). V lost 7 bases and J lost 3, with 19 bases in between. Looked up from germline, CDR1 is SGHVS and CDR2 is FQNEAQ. The CDR3 length is 15 residues. The CDR3 DNA is TGTGCCAGCAATCGAAGGGGGGGACGGATCTACGAGCAGTACTTC. As protein: CASNRRGGRIYEQYF.

CDR3 in amino acids: CASISPGEKLFF. The DNA for the CDR3 is TGTGCCAGCATCAGCCCTGGGGAGAAACTGTTTTTT. The chain is built from TRBV6-1 and TRBJ1-4; D not resolved. The germline V gene encodes CDR1 MNHNS and CDR2 SASEGT. The CDR3 loop spans 12 amino acids. V shed 7 bases and J shed 11 bases, with 14 bases lying between them.

V usage is TRBV7-9 and J usage is TRBJ2-7; D uncertain. CDR3 length: 16 residues. V was pared by 4 bases and J by 0 bases, with 16 bases between. In germline, CDR1 is SEHNR, CDR2 FQNEAQ (reference sequence). The CDR3 DNA sequence: TGTGCCAGCAGCTCCGGTGTTGGAGTACTCTCCTACGAGCAGTACTTC. This translates into CASSSGVGVLSYEQYF.

The genes are TRBV27 and TRBJ1-1, with D hard to call. V was pared by 3 bases and J by 0 bases, with 8 bases between. This CDR3 comprises 14 residues. The germline gives CDR1 MNHEY, CDR2 SMNVEV (reference sequence). CDR3 residues: CASSFAQMNTEAFF. As DNA, the CDR3 is TGTGCCAGCAGTTTCGCACAGATGAACACTGAAGCTTTCTTT.

The chain couples TRBV4-2 to TRBJ2-2; TRBD1 matches 7 bases. The CDR3 contains 18 residues. Germline trimming cut 0 bases from V and 2 bases from J; bases unmatched to any gene: 9. Looked up from germline, CDR1 is LGHNA and CDR2 is YNFKEQ. Written as DNA, the CDR3 is TGTGCCAGCAGCCAAGAAGGGGTCGGGACAGTTAACACCGGGGAGCTGTTTTTT. It translates to CASSQEGVGTVNTGELFF.